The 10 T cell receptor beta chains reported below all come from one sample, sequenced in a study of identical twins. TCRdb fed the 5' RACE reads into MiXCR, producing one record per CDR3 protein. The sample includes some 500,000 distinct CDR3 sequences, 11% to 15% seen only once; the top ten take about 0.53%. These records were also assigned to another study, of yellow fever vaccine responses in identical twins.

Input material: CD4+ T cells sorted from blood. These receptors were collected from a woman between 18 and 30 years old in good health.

CDR3 residues: CASSLVTSGGALSTDTQYF. DNA for the CDR3: TGTGCCAGCAGCTTGGTAACCAGCGGGGGGGCCCTAAGCACAGATACGCAGTATTTT. V usage is TRBV5-4 and J usage is TRBJ2-3, with 10 bases matching TRBD2. CDR3 length: 19 residues. Germline V lookup: CDR1 SGHNT, CDR2 YYREEE (reference sequence). After removal of 0 bases from V and 0 bases from J, the junction contained 10 bases not matched to a gene.

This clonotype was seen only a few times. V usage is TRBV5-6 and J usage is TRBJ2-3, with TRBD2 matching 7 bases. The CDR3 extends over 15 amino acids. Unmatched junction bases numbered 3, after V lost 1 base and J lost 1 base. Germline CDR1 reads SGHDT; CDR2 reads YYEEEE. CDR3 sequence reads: CASSLITSGTDTQYF. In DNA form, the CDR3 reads TGTGCCAGCAGCTTGATCACTAGCGGCACAGATACGCAGTATTTT.

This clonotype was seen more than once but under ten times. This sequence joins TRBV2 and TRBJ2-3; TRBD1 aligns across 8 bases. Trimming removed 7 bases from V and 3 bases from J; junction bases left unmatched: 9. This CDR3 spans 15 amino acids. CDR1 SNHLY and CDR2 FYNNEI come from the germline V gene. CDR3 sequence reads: CASITGQGKTDTQYF. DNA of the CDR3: TGTGCCAGCATCACTGGACAGGGAAAGACAGATACGCAGTATTTT.

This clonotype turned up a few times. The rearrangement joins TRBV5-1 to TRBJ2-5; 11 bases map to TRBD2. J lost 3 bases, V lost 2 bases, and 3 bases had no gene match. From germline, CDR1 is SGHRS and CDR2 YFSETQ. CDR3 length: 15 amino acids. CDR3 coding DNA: TGCGCCAGCAGCTTTACTAGCGGGAGTGAAGAGACCCAGTACTTC. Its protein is CASSFTSGSEETQYF.

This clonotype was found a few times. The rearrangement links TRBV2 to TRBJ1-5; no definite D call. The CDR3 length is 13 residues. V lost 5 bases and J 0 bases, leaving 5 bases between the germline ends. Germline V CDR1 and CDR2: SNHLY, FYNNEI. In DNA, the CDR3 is TGTGCCAGCAGTACCTTTAGCAATCAGCCCCAGCATTTT. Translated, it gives CASSTFSNQPQHF.

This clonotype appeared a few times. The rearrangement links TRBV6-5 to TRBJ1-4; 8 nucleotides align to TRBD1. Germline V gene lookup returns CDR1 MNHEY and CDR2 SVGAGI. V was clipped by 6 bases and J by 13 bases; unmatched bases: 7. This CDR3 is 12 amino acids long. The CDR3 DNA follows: TGTGCCAGCAGCCAAACAGGGGGGGTACTGTTTTTT. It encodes CASSQTGGVLFF.

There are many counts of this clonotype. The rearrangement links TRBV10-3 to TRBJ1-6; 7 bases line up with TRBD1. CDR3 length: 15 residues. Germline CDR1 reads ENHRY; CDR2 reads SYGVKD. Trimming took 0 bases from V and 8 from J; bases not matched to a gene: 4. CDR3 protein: CAISESQGYDSPLHF. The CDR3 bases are TGTGCCATCAGTGAGTCACAGGGGTACGATTCACCCCTCCACTTT.

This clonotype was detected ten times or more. As DNA, the CDR3 is TGTGCCAGCAGCCCTGGGCCACCTTACGAGCAGTACTTC. Protein sequence: CASSPGPPYEQYF. The chain uses TRBV3-1 and TRBJ2-7; unclear D gene. Germline CDR1 and CDR2: LGHDT and YNNKEL (reference sequence). The CDR3 is 13 amino acids. Trimming removed 4 bases from V and 4 bases from J, with 11 bases in between.

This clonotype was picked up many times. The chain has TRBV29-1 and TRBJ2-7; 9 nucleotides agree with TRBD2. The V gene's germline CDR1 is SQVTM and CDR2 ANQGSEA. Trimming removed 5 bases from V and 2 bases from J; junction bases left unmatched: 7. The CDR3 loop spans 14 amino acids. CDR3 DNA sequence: TGCAGCGTTCGACTAGCGGCACTAGCCTACGAGCAGTACTTC. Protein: CSVRLAALAYEQYF.

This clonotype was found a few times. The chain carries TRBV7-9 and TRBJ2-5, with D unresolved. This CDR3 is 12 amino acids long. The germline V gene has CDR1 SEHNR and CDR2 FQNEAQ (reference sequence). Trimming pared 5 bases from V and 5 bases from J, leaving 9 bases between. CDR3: CASSPSVETQYF. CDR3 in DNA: TGTGCCAGCAGCCCATCAGTTGAGACCCAGTACTTC.